This T cell receptor beta chain emerged from a study of regulatory T cells in long-lasting Graves disease (dated by TCRdb to about 2021). Context from the whole study: Persistent Graves' disease was defined as persistently positive TSH receptor autoantibodies together with antithyroid drug treatment for over 5 years. Peripheral blood TCR sequencing and RNA sequencing compared persistent Graves' disease patients with newly diagnosed Graves' disease patients. The study was conducted in China and was registered as a clinical trial. A total of around 33 samples were covered by TCR sequencing, comprising about 13 persistent and about 20 newly diagnosed Graves' disease patients. Persistent Graves' disease patients in the clinical cohort had taken antithyroid drugs for around 10 years on average. Overall study results and their limits: TRBV28, TRBJ1-2 and TRBJ2-5 were preferentially used in persistent disease, while TRBV20-1 and TRBJ2-1 were favored in newly diagnosed disease. Persistent patients shared more public clonotypes among themselves (under 3,000) than newly diagnosed patients did (approximately 970). Compared with newly diagnosed patients, patients with persistent Graves' disease had lower TCR Shannon entropy and fewer highly expanded clones, which suggests clonal expansion. Peripheral blood alone was examined, since thyroid tissue, which constituted the primary lesion, could not be accessed. Sequencing and analysis were limited to the TCR beta chain. The authors noted that the small sample size was a limitation that may lower accuracy.

Receptor amplification or capture employed multiplex PCR. Sequencing used an Illumina HiSeq 4000. TCR beta libraries were built with iRepertoire HTBI primers and Arm-PCR amplification of CDR3 regions. Before sequencing, the PCR products went through gel purification. The authors' analysis ran thus. Gene usage analysis of CDR3 amino acid clonotypes relied on the approximately 60 TRBV and 15 or so TRBJ segments identified across samples. COPE and FqMerger were used to merge filtered high-quality paired reads into contigs. BLAST was used to align contigs to the IMGT TRBV, TRBD and TRBJ reference genes, and CDR3 was defined following IMGT. Highly expanded clones were defined as clonotypes with a frequency above 0.1%. Shannon entropy was used to measure repertoire diversity, and the Gini coefficient was used to measure V-J evenness. A clonotype found in more than one individual was treated as public. TCRdb ran its own pipeline on the public reads, namely fastp trimming at Q25 and MiXCR clone calling, and kept in-frame beta chains. CDR3 protein sequences are deduplicated, and each keeps its most common genes and DNA. TCRdb's processing, not the authors' own work, is the source of the V and J calls. The sample yields 350,000 to 450,000 distinct CDR3 sequences; approximately 25% were counted once. The top ten clones comprise about 27% of the sample.

The germline V gene encodes CDR1 SQVTM and CDR2 ANQGSEA. From cysteine to phenylalanine, the CDR3 is 12 amino acids long. Only the CDR3 portion is preserved as DNA: 36 bases, with reading frame beginning at the first base. The V and J ends are trimmed by 7 bases and 3 bases, leaving 13 bases between them. The time point label, as the study defines it: persistent/refractory GD, antithyroid drugs over 5 years with positive TRAb. For both TCR sequencing and RNA sequencing, RNA was extracted from PBMCs using TRIzol. Graves' disease was diagnosed according to American Thyroid Association guidelines. Patients were recruited from an endocrinology department in Xi'an, China. Each patient gave approximately 9.7 milliliters of peripheral blood, collected in an EDTA anticoagulant tube. Ficoll Paque Plus density gradient separation was used to isolate PBMCs, and no additional T cell sorting was done. RNA quality was checked with an Agilent 2100 Bioanalyzer and agarose gel, and concentration with a NanoDrop 2000.

This clonotype was observed at least ten times. The clone's antigen remains unknown. No base quality values were provided; no much bigger clone lies one nucleotide off. Sequenced here: peripheral blood mononuclear cells (PBMCs), sampled when the disease was refractory, from a patient treated with antithyroid drugs. The receptor comes from a middle-aged woman with Graves disease. Donor details come from another sample of the same person, matched by shared clones. The chain is assembled from TRBV29-1 and TRBJ2-7, with a tentative D gene TRBD2 over 5 matching bases. Here is the DNA: TGCAGCGCTGGGAGACAAGGCTACGAGCAGTACTTC. The translation is CSAGRQGYEQYF.